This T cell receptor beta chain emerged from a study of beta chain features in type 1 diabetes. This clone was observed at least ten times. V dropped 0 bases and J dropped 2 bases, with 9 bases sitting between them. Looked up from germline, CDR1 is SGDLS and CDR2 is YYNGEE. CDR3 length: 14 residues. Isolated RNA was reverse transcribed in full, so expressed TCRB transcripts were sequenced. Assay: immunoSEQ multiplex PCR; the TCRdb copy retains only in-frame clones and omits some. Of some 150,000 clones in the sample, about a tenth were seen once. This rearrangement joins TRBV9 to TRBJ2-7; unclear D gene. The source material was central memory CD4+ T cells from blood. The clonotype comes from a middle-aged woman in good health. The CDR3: CASSVDPGPYEQYF. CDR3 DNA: TGTGCCAGCAGCGTAGACCCAGGCCCCTACGAGCAGTACTTC.